What follows is one T cell receptor (beta chain) and its context. The antigen remains unidentified. TCR beta CDR3 amplification used RNA transcripts. The workflow started with a first-round RT-PCR run with HTBI primers and then moved on to a second-round multiplex PCR. TCRdb itself ran the multiplex PCR reads through MiXCR, one entry per CDR3 protein. The repertoire has approximately 210,000 distinct CDR3 sequences, 25% to 30% of them found once; the top ten carry around 10%. Germline V gene lookup returns CDR1 LNHDA and CDR2 SQIVND (reference sequence). The CDR3 consists of 13 residues. Deletions cut 3 bases from V and 5 bases from J, with 10 bases between. This sample was included in a study of Graves' ophthalmopathy and Graves' hyperthyroidism. The study's findings and limits: Clonotypes were expanded in thyroid at above 0.001 frequency, and most also appeared in blood. Ophthalmopathy progression was predicted with about 71% sensitivity and about 74% specificity.

CAS ≥3, NOSPECS ≥4, moderate-to-severe activity and duration under 3 months marked donors with ophthalmopathy. The source of the PBMCs was 8.5 to 10 ml of fresh peripheral blood. This TCR was sampled from a middle-aged man with Graves' ophthalmopathy. The chain links TRBV19 to TRBJ2-5; maybe TRBD2 (5 bases). Material: peripheral blood. The CDR3 region is CASSIRTGETQYF. The CDR3 nucleotides are TGTGCCAGTAGTATTCGGACTGGGGAGACCCAGTACTTC.